Presented here are 23 T cell receptor beta chains from one specimen sequenced in a study of T cell responses to AZD1222 COVID-19 vaccine. Generated by immunoSEQ multiplex PCR, the TCRdb table keeps only in-frame clones and is missing some. The data show some 200,000 clones, approximately 90% seen once. Sequenced here: peripheral blood, sampled 28 days after the second AZD1222 dose. The origin of the receptors is an adult who received the AZD1222 COVID-19 vaccine.

The gene calls are TRBV27 and TRBJ2-7, with 7 nucleotides matching TRBD1. Germline trimming cut 5 bases from V and 4 bases from J; bases unmatched to any gene: 11. CDR1 is MNHEY and CDR2 is SMNVEV in the germline V gene (reference sequence). The CDR3 covers 15 residues. CDR3 in amino acids: CASSPLQGVGYEQYF. The CDR3 nucleotides read TGTGCCAGCAGTCCCCTGCAGGGGGTCGGGTACGAGCAGTACTTC.

The chain carries TRBV27 and TRBJ2-1; 8 nucleotides line up with TRBD2. The CDR3 runs 17 residues. The V segment lost 2 bases and the J segment 9 bases; nucleotides outside the gene matches: 15. The germline V gene encodes CDR1 MNHEY and CDR2 SMNVEV (reference sequence). The chain's CDR3 is CASSLLGTSQGLGEQFF. In DNA, the CDR3 is TGTGCCAGCAGTTTACTAGGGACTAGTCAAGGGTTGGGTGAGCAGTTCTTC.

This chain joins TRBV6-1 and TRBJ1-2; 10 bases are shared with TRBD1. This CDR3 is built from 16 residues. The V gene's germline CDR1 is MNHNS and CDR2 SASEGT. V lost 2 bases to trimming and J lost 5 bases; unmatched junction nucleotides: 8. CDR3 nucleotide sequence: TGTGCCAGCAGTGAACAAAGACAGGGGGCTCGGTATGGCTACACCTTC. It translates to CASSEQRQGARYGYTF.

CDR3 sequence: CASRFSGAKNTEAFF. CDR3 bases: TGTGCCAGCAGATTTTCTGGGGCCAAGAACACTGAAGCTTTCTTT. The V gene is TRBV27, the J gene TRBJ1-1; maybe TRBD1 (5 bases). This CDR3 has 15 amino acids. Trimming took 6 bases from V and 1 from J, leaving 15 bases between them. Germline values: CDR1 MNHEY, CDR2 SMNVEV (reference sequence).

V usage is TRBV20-1 and J usage is TRBJ2-1; 8 bases are a match to TRBD2. The CDR3 sequence is 18 residues long. The V and J ends lost 3 bases and 2 bases, in that order; junction bases with no gene match: 15. In germline, CDR1 is DFQATT, CDR2 SNEGSKA (reference sequence). CDR3 region: CSASVGTSSSLTYNEQFF. The CDR3 DNA reads TGCAGTGCTAGTGTGGGGACTAGTTCTTCATTGACCTACAATGAGCAGTTCTTC.

This clone was seen only once. V gene TRBV4-1 combines with J gene TRBJ1-5, with TRBD1 identical over 9 bases. V shed 2 bases and J 0 bases; nucleotides not matched to a gene: 5. Germline CDR1 and CDR2: MGHRA and YSYEKL. The CDR3 is 17 amino acids. The CDR3 loop is CASSQRDRAYSNQPQHF. The CDR3 nucleotides are TGCGCCAGCAGCCAACGGGACAGGGCTTATAGCAATCAGCCCCAGCATTTT.

The CDR3 DNA reads TGCAGTGCTCCTGGGGGGGGTACGCAGTATTTT. Translation gives CSAPGGGTQYF. The chain uses TRBV20-1 and TRBJ2-3; TRBD2 matches 7 bases. V gave up 5 bases and J gave up 8 bases; unmatched junction bases: 4. The length of the CDR3 is 11 residues. CDR1 is DFQATT and CDR2 is SNEGSKA in the germline V gene (reference sequence).

This clone has a handful of counts. The CDR3 sequence is CAFSGGRKRGIGEQFF. DNA for the CDR3: TGTGCCTTCTCAGGCGGACGGAAGAGGGGTATAGGTGAGCAGTTCTTC. The chain employs TRBV5-4 and TRBJ2-1; D assignment may be TRBD1 or TRBD2 (5 bases each). CDR1 and CDR2 (germline): SGHNT, YYREEE (reference sequence). Trimming removed 10 bases from V and 9 bases from J, with 29 bases in between. The CDR3 spans 16 residues.

V and J are TRBV19 and TRBJ1-5; 9 bases fit TRBD1. Germline V gives CDR1 LNHDA, CDR2 SQIVND (reference sequence). With V trimmed by 6 bases and J by 0 bases, 6 bases remained unmatched. The CDR3 contains 16 residues. The CDR3 DNA sequence: TGTGCCAGTAGGGACAGGGGTTCATATAGCAATCAGCCCCAGCATTTT. The encoded protein is CASRDRGSYSNQPQHF.

This chain uses TRBV11-3 with TRBJ1-2, with D unresolved. The CDR3 has 12 amino acids. Germline lookup yields CDR1 SGHNT and CDR2 YENEEA. V lost 11 bases and J lost 8, with 18 bases in between. CDR3 sequence reads: CASLGRGLGYTF. Written as DNA, the CDR3 is TGTGCCTCACTCGGGAGAGGGCTAGGCTACACCTTC.

In DNA form, the CDR3 reads TGTGCCAGCAAGGGGCTAGCGGGAGGGCCCTACGAGCAGTACTTC. Its translation: CASKGLAGGPYEQYF. V and J are TRBV28 and TRBJ2-7; TRBD2 agrees at 12 bases. This CDR3 is built from 15 residues. V shed 7 bases, J shed 2 bases, and the junction held 6 bases outside the gene matches. CDR1 MDHEN and CDR2 SYDVKM come from the germline V gene. Variable domain in full (rest from reference TRBV28 and TRBJ2-7): DVKVTQSSRYLVKRTGEKVFLECVQDMDHENMFWYRQDPGLGLRLIYFSYDVKMKEKGDIPEGYSVSREKKERFSLILESASTNQTSMYLCASKGLAGGPYEQYFGPGTRLTVT.

The V and J genes are TRBV2 and TRBJ1-5; D uncertain. The V gene's germline CDR1 is SNHLY and CDR2 FYNNEI. The CDR3 length is 12 residues. V was trimmed by 8 bases and J by 5 bases, leaving 10 bases between them. The CDR3 here is CASSGLHQPQHF. The CDR3 DNA is TGTGCCAGCTCAGGACTCCATCAGCCCCAGCATTTT.

In regard to this clone: An end of the junction differs from the germline gene, which may be a read error. The chain carries TRBV27 and TRBJ1-4; D remains ambiguous. Per germline, CDR1 MNHEY and CDR2 SMNVEV (reference sequence). The CDR3 has 12 amino acids. The CDR3 spells CASSLWGEKLFF. CDR3 bases: TGTGCCAGCAGCTTATGGGGTGAAAAACTGTTTTTT. Variable domain in full (rest from reference TRBV27 and TRBJ1-4): EAQVTQNPRYLITVTGKKLTVTCSQNMNHEYMSWYRQDPGLGLRQIYYSMNVEVTDKGDVPEGYKVSRKEKRNFPLILESPSPNQTSLYFCASSLWGEKLFFGSGTQLSVL.

The V and J genes are TRBV11-2 and TRBJ2-7, with 10 bases aligning to TRBD1. Germline CDR1 is SGHAT and CDR2 is FQNNGV. V gave up 5 bases and J gave up 7 bases; unmatched junction bases: 5. This CDR3 has 13 residues. The CDR3 spells CASSETGGWEQYF. CDR3 nucleotides: TGTGCCAGCAGCGAGACAGGGGGCTGGGAGCAGTACTTC.

V and J are TRBV30 and TRBJ1-2; no reliable D call. V lost 3 bases and J 8 bases, leaving 10 bases between the germline ends. Germline loops: CDR1 GTSNPN, CDR2 SVGIG (reference sequence). This CDR3 region has 11 residues. CDR3 region: CAWSPRAGYTF. In nucleotides, the CDR3 is TGTGCCTGGAGCCCAAGGGCCGGCTACACCTTC.

The table lists this clone with a count of one. The rearrangement uses TRBV2 and TRBJ1-1; D unresolved. Trimming removed 2 bases from V and 1 base from J, with 11 bases in between. Germline values: CDR1 SNHLY, CDR2 FYNNEI. This CDR3 has 15 residues. The CDR3 spells CASSELGAANTEAFF. The CDR3 DNA sequence: TGTGCCAGCAGTGAACTGGGAGCGGCGAACACTGAAGCTTTCTTT.

This chain uses TRBV29-1 with TRBJ2-5, with 12 bases fitting TRBD2. CDR1 is SQVTM and CDR2 is ANQGSEA in the germline V gene. The CDR3 is 14 amino acids. The V segment lost 5 bases and the J segment 6 bases; nucleotides outside the gene matches: 7. CDR3 nucleotide sequence: TGCAGCGTTTGGCTAGCGGGAGGGCCACAGACCCAGTACTTC. Amino acids: CSVWLAGGPQTQYF.

The chain has TRBV10-3 and TRBJ1-1, with TRBD1 as a possible D gene (6 bases). The CDR3 consists of 15 residues. Deletions cut 3 bases from V and 5 bases from J, with 16 bases between. Germline assignment: CDR1 ENHRY and CDR2 SYGVKD. Here the CDR3 reads CAISELFGGQTEAFF. The CDR3 DNA reads as TGTGCCATCAGTGAACTATTTGGGGGGCAGACTGAAGCTTTCTTT.

As DNA, the CDR3 is TGTGCCAGCTTCCATGGCTATGGCTACACCTTC. Its protein product is CASFHGYGYTF. The chain is built from TRBV6-1 and TRBJ1-2; D is unclear. This CDR3 has 11 residues. Germline V lookup: CDR1 MNHNS, CDR2 SASEGT. V dropped 8 bases and J dropped 4 bases, with 8 bases sitting between them.

The chain carries TRBV11-2 and TRBJ2-7, with TRBD1 matching over 9 bases. Germline CDR1 SGHAT, CDR2 FQNNGV. This CDR3 region has 14 residues. The junction had 1 base not matched to a gene; V was cut back by 3 bases and J by 1 base. DNA of the CDR3: TGTGCCAGCAGCTTTGGACAGGGGTCCTACGAGCAGTACTTC. Translation: CASSFGQGSYEQYF.

This chain connects TRBV6-2 or TRBV6-3 to TRBJ1-1; a possible D gene is TRBD1 (5 bases). The CDR3 totals 15 residues. V was shortened by 2 bases and J by 1 base, with 11 bases between the two germline ends. CDR1 and CDR2 from the germline V gene are MNHEY and SVGEGT. The CDR3 bases are TGTGCCAGCAGTTACGTCGGGACTGGGAACACTGAAGCTTTCTTT. As protein: CASSYVGTGNTEAFF.

This chain uses TRBV30 with TRBJ2-7; TRBD2 is a possible D gene (5 bases). Germline V gene lookup returns CDR1 GTSNPN and CDR2 SVGIG (reference sequence). The V end was cut by 2 bases, the J end by 4 bases, with 9 bases between. The CDR3 spans 12 residues. Here the CDR3 DNA reads TGTGCCTGGAGTCGGGGAGAATACGAGCAGTACTTC. It yields the protein CAWSRGEYEQYF.

J is TRBJ2-2 and V is TRBV21-1; the DNA was not compared with TRBD2, the D call given in the table. TRBV21-1 constitutes a pseudogene. The CDR3 loop spans 15 amino acids. CDR3 region: CASSKEGRGFGELFF. CDR3 DNA: TGTGCCAGCAGCAAAGAGGGGAGGGGGTTCGGGGAGCTGTTTTTT.